The TCR beta chain under discussion was sequenced for a study of cytomegalovirus exposure and HLA in healthy donors (dated by TCRdb to 2015 to 2018). Broadly, across the study: In an earlier analysis of 587 of the donors, about 270 Gb of sequence data and 117 million unique TCR beta sequences from about 179 million T cells were reported. Approximately 310 gigabases of sequencing data and some 85 million unique TCR sequences were included in an early release covering about 620 HLA-typed donors. Of the 300 to 450 genotyped donors, 65% to 90% were placed in the genetic ancestry cluster associated with self-reported Caucasian donors. The aim of the study was to test whether cataloging public T cell receptors could identify signatures of past pathogen exposure. Using immunosequencing, the study profiled T cell repertoires from fewer than 850 subjects and related those repertoires to cytomegalovirus serostatus. A separate validation cohort of approximately 130 different subjects was used in addition to the roughly 720-subject first cohort. To predict cytomegalovirus infection status, the study brought together high-throughput TCR immunosequencing, statistical association of individual TCRs with disease status, and machine learning. A later analysis re-analyzed previously published TCR beta repertoires from several hundred donors and added high-resolution HLA genotyping to study TCR occurrence patterns. Rather than drawing on any new phenotypic data, the later analysis identified candidate immune exposures from TCR beta sequences and the way those sequences occurred across donors. In an earlier analysis of 587 of the donors, high-throughput TCR beta sequencing was used to judge whether each TCR beta V gene segment behaved as functional or pseudogenic. Alongside the repertoire data, information on donor age, sex, ethnicity and CMV serostatus was compiled. In a later genetic analysis, genome-wide SNP genotypes for about 55% of the roughly 700 donors were used, and that subset was treated as a discovery cohort. Every repertoire in the discovery cohort had been generated on one and the same sequencing platform. HLA typing covered class I and class II loci at four-digit resolution. The number of donors typed differed by locus, with about 629-640 for A, B, C, DRB1 and DQB1, around 560 for DQA1, approximately 580 for DPA1, and some 450 for DPB1. Five DR-DQ haplotypes were handled as single units for association and clustering because linkage in the cohort was strong. Among about 390 genotyped donors of the cohort, an average of about 240,000 unique TCR beta nucleotide sequences were sequenced per donor, roughly a sixth of them non-productive.

Note on this clone: Its antigen specificity is not known. Base qualities are missing; no much larger clone stands one base away.

Libraries were constructed by the immunoSEQ multiplex PCR assay. For the multiplex PCR, a mixture combining 60 forward primers for TCR Vbeta segments and 13 reverse primers for TCR Jbeta segments was used. A multiplex PCR assay on genomic DNA amplified the CDR3 region of rearranged TCR beta genes. On the Illumina HiSeq System, the amplified TCR beta libraries were sequenced as 87-base-pair reads. In the source study's methods: In a later analysis, tens of millions of unique TCR beta chains were counted across the approximately 620 repertoires, and roughly 9.9 million of these chains were shared by at least two donors. Raw reads were error-corrected and collapsed into unique sequences with a nearest-neighbor algorithm that merged closely related sequences to remove PCR and sequencing errors. Alignment of CDR3 sequences to IMGT reference sequences was used to assign V, D and J gene segments. Each retained sequence needed at least a six-nucleotide match to both a V gene segment and a J gene segment. A rearrangement was called productive if the CDR3 had no stop codons and remained in frame with V and J, and every other rearrangement was called non-productive. CDR3 was defined by IMGT convention, running from the second conserved V-encoded cysteine to the conserved J-encoded phenylalanine. In an earlier analysis of 500 to 650 of the donors, sequences lacking an unambiguous match to a single V gene segment were excluded. An earlier analysis of some 500 of the donors classified V segments as functional when productive rearrangements were above 56.7% and as segregating when the standard deviation between donors was above 5%. A statistical classification framework was built to diagnose cytomegalovirus status from the catalog of TCR beta chain sequences. V and J gene assignment, in a later analysis, came from comparing TCR nucleotide sequences with IMGT/GENE-DB human TR gene sequences. Using the TCRdist pipeline, a later analysis assigned CDR3 sequences along with most-parsimonious VDJ recombination scenarios. A later analysis defined each TCR beta chain by its CDR3 amino acid sequence plus V-gene family, and excluded reads lacking a unique V-gene family. To address suspected cross-contamination and a sequencing artifact, a later analysis removed a few hundred highly shared, low-generation-probability nucleotide sequences. For each public chain, a later analysis derived a clonal expansion index from normalized ranks of inferred template counts within each repertoire. Generation probabilities in a later analysis came from a VDJ recombination model fitted to out-of-frame rearrangements, and those results were checked against IGoR. In a later analysis, TCR-TCR, TCR-HLA and TCR-CMV co-occurrence was scored with hypergeometric tests, and a repertoire-size bias correction was applied to TCR pairs. False discovery rates were estimated in a later analysis by permuting HLA or CMV assignments 20 times. A later analysis grouped co-occurring TCRs with DBSCAN, adding TCRdist sequence similarity when clustering within HLA-allele-positive subsets. Co-occurrence clustering excluded repertoires with fewer than 30,000 or more than 120,000 public chains, plus five with anomalous nucleotide sharing. As stored in TCRdb, this immuneACCESS dataset retains in-frame rearrangements with V and J assigned. A fraction of the clones does not appear; measured against another copy, unresolved V genes explain less than half of the discrepancy, and the remainder lacks a known reason. D and trimming were read from the DNA, whereas the V and J calls and clone size are those reported in that table. The sample records about 130,000 clones, roughly 70% of which are singletons. The ten most abundant clones make up under 2.5% of the sample.

The germline V gene (reference sequence) provides CDR1 MNHEY and CDR2 SMNVEV. The CDR3, cysteine through phenylalanine, is 13 amino acids long. CDR3 DNA only is kept here, 39 bases in frame from base 1. Trimming costs V 1 base and J 4 bases, and their ends lie 7 bases apart. Summary of the overall study and its limitations: The authors suggested that the approach could potentially be extended to other disease states and immunological phenotypes. The cohort was sequenced for TCR beta chains only, and without alpha or paired-chain data the features that could be detected were limited. In both the original and validation cohorts, the classifier was reported to diagnose cytomegalovirus status with high specificity and sensitivity. In a later analysis, more than 15,000 TCR beta sequences were associated with specific HLA alleles at a false discovery rate of 0.05. In vitro tests confirmed that three of the cytomegalovirus-associated TCR beta chains recognize cytomegalovirus antigens. The presence/absence analyses assumed that sequencing depth was roughly uniform across donors, and that assumption may not be true. HLA typing was unavailable for some donors at each locus, so association tests used only the typed subset. In a later genetic analysis, a missense DCLRE1C variant was associated with V-gene and J-gene trimming of TCR beta chains, and the association was replicated in an independent cohort. Correlated functional status among segregating V segments might reflect linkage disequilibrium, but an unknown experimental factor could not be ruled out. An earlier analysis of around 500 of the donors showed that most TCR beta V segments appeared in productive rearrangements either about 87% or about 30% of the time, which broadly matched IMGT annotations. The earlier analysis of approximately 590 of the donors excluded fewer than 20 rarely observed V segments, including chromosome 9 orphons, because counts were too low. In a later analysis, HLA-associated TCR beta chains showed more clonal expansion and lower generation probabilities than non-associated chains that were equally common. A later genetic analysis reported fewer N-insertions in productive TCRs among donors in an Asian-associated ancestry cluster than the roughly 700-donor mean. While some public TCRs were present in many individuals, most TCR sequences turned up only very rarely across donors. Several of the top co-occurrence clusters appeared to be linked to parvovirus B19, influenza, CMV and Epstein-Barr virus, according to a later analysis. Assigning TCR associations to individual alleles was difficult when HLA alleles, especially DR and DQ, strongly co-occurred. In a later analysis, TCR association rates were found to vary across HLA loci, with the most associated TCRs seen for DRB1 alleles and the fewest for HLA-C alleles. A further reported finding was that TCR beta sequences accurately predicted the HLA-A and HLA-B alleles for most subjects in the first cohort. A group of highly shared sequence variants was considered likely to be a technical artifact of the sequencing pipeline. Some IMGT-functional V segments, including TRBV6-2 and TRBV6-3, could not be distinguished by the 87-base-pair reads and were therefore excluded. For the cohort, immune exposure information was limited to CMV serostatus. A total of fewer than 200 TCR beta chains were listed by the study as associated with cytomegalovirus. Most CMV-associated TCR beta chains appeared to be HLA-restricted in a later analysis, and the HLA associations seemed to be driven largely by CMV exposure.

The cohort was made up of 650 to 700 healthy bone marrow donors. At the time of sampling, all cohort members were nominally healthy, though unrecorded immune exposures were likely present. The donor tested CMV seropositive, placing the donor among the approximately 310 seropositive members of the cohort. A peripheral blood sample was provided by each donor, and peripheral blood mononuclear cells were used for TCR beta sequencing. The Qiagen DNeasy Blood Extraction Kit was used to extract genomic DNA from the blood cell samples. The sequenced sample was PBMCs. The TCR originated in a woman aged 55-70 years in good health and CMV-seropositive. This receptor chain uses TRBV27 and TRBJ1-1; no D gene can be assigned with confidence. The CDR3 is CASSLYSGTEAFF. The sequenced DNA is TGTGCCAGCAGTTTATACAGCGGCACTGAAGCTTTCTTT.